Listed below are T cell receptor beta chains from one sample, sequenced in a study of Ad26.COV2.S vaccination and SARS-CoV-2 variants. The repertoire was sequenced with immunoSEQ multiplex PCR; TCRdb's copy has only in-frame clones and lacks some. The table shows hundreds of thousands of clones, with about 87% occurring only once. The sample in question was peripheral blood, obtained in a trial of Ad26.COV2.S vaccine versus placebo. The receptors shown here come from a person aged 18-65 years who received the Ad26.COV2.S COVID-19 vaccine or a placebo. The CDR3 runs from the conserved cysteine through the conserved F or W. The order of the fields is J gene, clone size, D gene, V gene, CDR3 protein, CDR3 DNA. The D gene is left open where the match is weak. Rows may omit the clone size; those that give it use once, few, many or a size class.

J: TRBJ2-2; size: few; D: .; V: TRBV7-9; CDR3: CASSWLTGELFF; DNA: TGTGCCAGCAGCTGGCTCACCGGGGAGCTGTTTTTT
J: TRBJ1-1; size: .; D: TRBD1; V: TRBV18; CDR3: CASSPQQGVNTEAFF; DNA: TGTGCCAGCTCACCCCAACAGGGGGTGAACACTGAAGCTTTCTTT
J: TRBJ2-7; size: .; D: TRBD2; V: TRBV5-4; CDR3: CASSLATSGRARYEQYF; DNA: TGTGCCAGCAGCTTGGCCACTAGCGGGAGGGCCCGGTACGAGCAGTACTTC
J: TRBJ2-3; size: once; D: .; V: TRBV3-1/TRBV3-2; CDR3: CASSQDQGGGTDTQYF; DNA: TGTGCCAGCAGCCAAGATCAAGGCGGGGGCACAGATACGCAGTATTTT
J: TRBJ2-1; size: .; D: TRBD1; V: TRBV15; CDR3: CATTKDRGTYNEQFF; DNA: TGTGCCACCACCAAAGACAGGGGAACCTACAATGAGCAGTTCTTC
J: TRBJ1-1; size: .; D: .; V: TRBV28; CDR3: CASSFGGSQGVEAFF; DNA: TGTGCCAGCAGTTTTGGAGGGTCCCAAGGGGTTGAAGCTTTCTTT
J: TRBJ1-3; size: .; D: .; V: TRBV2; CDR3: CASTLGGNTIYF; DNA: TGTGCCAGCACCCTTGGGGGAAACACCATATATTTT
J: TRBJ1-4; size: .; D: TRBD1; V: TRBV9; CDR3: CASSVYGTGVEKLFF; DNA: TGTGCCAGCAGCGTGTACGGGACAGGGGTTGAAAAACTGTTTTTT
J: TRBJ2-7; size: once; D: TRBD1; V: TRBV11-2; CDR3: CASSQTDRGNEQYF; DNA: TGTGCCAGCAGCCAAACGGACAGGGGGAACGAGCAGTACTTC
J: TRBJ2-2; size: .; D: .; V: TRBV5-6; CDR3: CASSLVTGPSNTGELFF; DNA: TGTGCCAGCAGCTTGGTGACGGGCCCCTCAAACACCGGGGAGCTGTTTTTT
J: TRBJ2-3; size: once; D: TRBD2; V: TRBV3-1/TRBV3-2; CDR3: CASSHPTGGTTQYF; DNA: TGTGCCAGCAGCCACCCTACGGGAGGTACTACGCAGTATTTT
J: TRBJ1-3; size: .; D: .; V: TRBV4-3; CDR3: CASSQTRVRDSGNTIYF; DNA: TGCGCCAGCAGCCAAACAAGGGTGAGGGACTCTGGAAACACCATATATTTT
J: TRBJ2-2; size: once; D: TRBD2; V: TRBV19; CDR3: CASKTSGNTGELFF; DNA: TGTGCCTCTAAGACTAGCGGGAACACCGGGGAGCTGTTTTTT
J: TRBJ2-2; size: .; D: .; V: TRBV5-5; CDR3: CASSFFMGGATGELFF; DNA: TGTGCCAGCAGCTTCTTCATGGGGGGCGCGACCGGGGAGCTGTTTTTT
J: TRBJ1-2; size: few; D: .; V: TRBV7-9; CDR3: CASSLAGNYGYTF; DNA: TGTGCCAGCAGCTTAGCTGGCAACTATGGCTACACCTTC
J: TRBJ1-5; size: few; D: .; V: TRBV15; CDR3: CATSRDIKPQHF; DNA: TGTGCCACCAGCAGAGATATTAAGCCCCAGCATTTT
J: TRBJ2-3; size: .; D: TRBD2; V: TRBV5-4; CDR3: CASSPTSGGADTQYF; DNA: TGTGCCAGCAGCCCTACTAGCGGGGGGGCAGATACGCAGTATTTT
J: TRBJ2-4; size: .; D: .; V: TRBV14; CDR3: CASSPSQGFGIQYF; DNA: TGTGCCAGCAGCCCATCCCAGGGATTTGGTATTCAGTACTTC
J: TRBJ2-7; size: .; D: .; V: TRBV25-1; CDR3: CASSEYKGRESYEQYF; DNA: TGTGCCAGCAGTGAATATAAAGGCAGGGAATCCTACGAGCAGTACTTC
J: TRBJ2-2; size: .; D: .; V: TRBV11-3; CDR3: CASSLGTGELFF; DNA: TGTGCCAGCAGCCTGGGAACCGGGGAGCTGTTTTTT
J: TRBJ2-3; size: .; D: .; V: TRBV12-3/TRBV12-4; CDR3: CASSLGNTDTQYF; DNA: TGTGCCAGCAGTTTGGGCAACACAGATACGCAGTATTTT
J: TRBJ2-7; size: .; D: TRBD1; V: TRBV11-3; CDR3: CASSPTGGPYEQYF; DNA: TGTGCCAGCAGTCCGACAGGGGGACCCTACGAGCAGTACTTC
J: TRBJ1-5; size: .; D: .; V: TRBV28; CDR3: CASSLKIGNQPQHF; DNA: TGTGCCAGCAGCTTGAAGATCGGAAATCAGCCCCAGCATTTT
J: TRBJ2-5; size: .; D: TRBD2; V: TRBV4-3; CDR3: CASSHTTGGGTTETQYF; DNA: TGCGCCAGCAGCCATACTACGGGAGGGGGTACAACGGAGACCCAGTACTTC
J: TRBJ1-2; size: .; D: .; V: TRBV9; CDR3: CASSGGQGQEGYTF; DNA: TGTGCCAGCTCCGGAGGGCAGGGCCAGGAGGGCTACACCTTC
J: TRBJ2-3; size: .; D: .; V: TRBV6-4; CDR3: CASSASSTDTQYF; DNA: TGTGCCAGCAGTGCGTCTAGCACAGATACGCAGTATTTT